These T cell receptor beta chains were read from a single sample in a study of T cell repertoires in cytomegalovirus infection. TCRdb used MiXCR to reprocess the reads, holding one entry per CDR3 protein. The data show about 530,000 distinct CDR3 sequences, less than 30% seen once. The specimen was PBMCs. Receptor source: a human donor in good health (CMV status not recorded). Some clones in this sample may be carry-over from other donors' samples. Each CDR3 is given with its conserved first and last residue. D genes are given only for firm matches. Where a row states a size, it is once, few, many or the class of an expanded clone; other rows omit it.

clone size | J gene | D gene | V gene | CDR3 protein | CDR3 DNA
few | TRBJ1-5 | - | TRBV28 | CASSHFKGLHSNQPQHF | TGTGCCAGCAGCCATTTTAAGGGGCTTCATAGCAATCAGCCCCAGCATTTT
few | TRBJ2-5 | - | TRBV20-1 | CSARDLTGGRTQYF | TGCAGTGCTAGAGATCTGACCGGAGGGAGGACCCAGTACTTC
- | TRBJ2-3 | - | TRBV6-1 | CASSSQPGDTQYF | TGTGCCAGCAGTTCTCAACCCGGAGATACGCAGTATTTT
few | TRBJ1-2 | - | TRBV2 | CASQGTRQIYGYTF | TGTGCCAGCCAGGGGACAAGGCAGATCTATGGCTACACCTTC
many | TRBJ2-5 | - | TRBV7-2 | CASSLSGTLQETQYF | TGTGCCAGCAGCTTAAGCGGGACACTACAAGAGACCCAGTACTTC
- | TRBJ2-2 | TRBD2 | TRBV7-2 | CASSLERAGVGNTGELFF | TGTGCCAGCAGCTTAGAAAGGGCGGGGGTCGGGAACACCGGGGAGCTGTTTTTT
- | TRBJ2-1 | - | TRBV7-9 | CASSLESGTGDSSYNEQFF | TGTGCCAGCAGCTTAGAATCTGGTACCGGAGATAGCTCCTACAATGAGCAGTTCTTC
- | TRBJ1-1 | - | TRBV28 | CASGTRDPTEAFF | TGTGCCAGCGGAACCAGGGATCCCACTGAAGCTTTCTTT
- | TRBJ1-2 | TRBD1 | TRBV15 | CATSRNRGWDGYTF | TGTGCCACCAGCAGAAACAGGGGATGGGATGGCTACACCTTC
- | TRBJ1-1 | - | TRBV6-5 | CASSYSALGYTEAFF | TGTGCCAGCAGTTACTCGGCGTTAGGGTACACTGAAGCTTTCTTT
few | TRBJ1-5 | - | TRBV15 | CATSRGGGSLNQPQHF | TGTGCCACCAGCAGAGGTGGAGGGAGCCTAAATCAGCCCCAGCATTTT
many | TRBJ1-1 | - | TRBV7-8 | CASSSEARGFATEAFF | TGTGCCAGCAGTTCGGAGGCCCGGGGGTTCGCCACTGAAGCTTTCTTT
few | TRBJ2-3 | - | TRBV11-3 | CASSLDGFERTQYF | TGTGCCAGCAGCTTAGACGGGTTTGAACGGACGCAGTATTTT
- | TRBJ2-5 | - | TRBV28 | CASSLTPQTLPTQYF | TGTGCCAGCAGTTTAACACCCCAGACCCTCCCGACCCAGTACTTC
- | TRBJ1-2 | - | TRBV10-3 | CATWEKGNYGYTF | TGTGCCACCTGGGAGAAGGGAAACTATGGCTACACCTTC
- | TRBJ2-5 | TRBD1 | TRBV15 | CATSPDRAVETQYF | TGTGCCACCAGCCCGGACAGGGCCGTTGAGACCCAGTACTTC
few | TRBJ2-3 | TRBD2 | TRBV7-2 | CASLPAGGGADTQYF | TGTGCCAGCTTACCGGCGGGAGGTGGGGCGGATACGCAGTATTTT
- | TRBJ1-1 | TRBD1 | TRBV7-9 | CASSLGDREAFF | TGTGCCAGCAGCTTAGGGGACAGGGAAGCTTTCTTT
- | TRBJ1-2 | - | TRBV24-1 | CATSDLRGVGYTF | TGTGCCACCAGTGATTTACGGGGTGTCGGCTACACCTTC
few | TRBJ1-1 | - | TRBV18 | CASSPLDRGTEAFF | TGTGCCAGCTCACCACTAGACCGCGGCACTGAAGCTTTCTTT
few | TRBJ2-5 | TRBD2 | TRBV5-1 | CASSLGLAAGIGETQYF | TGCGCCAGCAGCTTGGGACTAGCGGCGGGCATCGGGGAGACCCAGTACTTC
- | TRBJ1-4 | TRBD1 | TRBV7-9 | CASSSIRTGGLINEKLFF | TGTGCCAGCAGCTCAATCCGAACAGGGGGCTTGATTAATGAAAAACTGTTTTTT
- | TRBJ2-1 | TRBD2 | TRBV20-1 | CSAFATLGGRGYNEQFF | TGCAGTGCTTTCGCAACTTTAGGCGGGAGGGGCTACAATGAGCAGTTCTTC
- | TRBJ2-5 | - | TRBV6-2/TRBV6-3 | CASSSPRAGETQYF | TGTGCCAGCAGTTCCCCCCGGGCGGGAGAGACCCAGTACTTC
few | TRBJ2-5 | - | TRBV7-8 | CASSLEGLGGAETQYF | TGTGCCAGCAGCTTAGAGGGACTCGGCGGGGCAGAGACCCAGTACTTC
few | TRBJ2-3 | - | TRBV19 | CASSGVTQYF | TGTGCCAGTTCGGGAGTTACGCAGTATTTT
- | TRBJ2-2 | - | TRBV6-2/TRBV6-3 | CASSNQWVGELFF | TGTGCCAGCAGTAATCAGTGGGTCGGGGAGCTGTTTTTT
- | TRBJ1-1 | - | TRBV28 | CASRPPQGTEAFF | TGTGCCAGCAGGCCGCCCCAGGGGACTGAAGCTTTCTTT
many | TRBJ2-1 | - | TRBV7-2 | CASRLGWSNNEQFF | TGTGCCAGCAGGCTGGGTTGGTCAAACAATGAGCAGTTCTTC
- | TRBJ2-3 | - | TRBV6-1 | CASSEFLVFDTQYF | TGTGCCAGCAGTGAGTTCCTAGTTTTTGATACGCAGTATTTT
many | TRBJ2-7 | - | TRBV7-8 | CASRTKGTGPYEQYF | TGTGCCAGCAGGACCAAGGGTACTGGTCCCTACGAGCAGTACTTC
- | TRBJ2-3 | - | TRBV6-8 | CASSYRLSTDTQYF | TGTGCCAGCAGTTACCGACTTAGCACAGATACGCAGTATTTT
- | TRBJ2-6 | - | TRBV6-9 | CASSYGYSGANVLTF | TGTGCCAGCAGTTATGGATACTCTGGGGCCAACGTCCTGACTTTC
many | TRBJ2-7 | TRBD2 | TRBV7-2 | CASRVSSGRQYEQYF | TGTGCCAGCAGGGTATCTAGCGGGAGACAATACGAGCAGTACTTC
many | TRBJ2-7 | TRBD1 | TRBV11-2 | CASSPLTGTGYSEQYF | TGTGCCAGCAGCCCACTCACCGGGACAGGGTATTCCGAGCAGTACTTC
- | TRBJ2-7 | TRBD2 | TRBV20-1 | CSARVWTSDEQYF | TGCAGTGCTAGAGTGTGGACTAGCGACGAGCAGTACTTC
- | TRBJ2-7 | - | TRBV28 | CASSLGSLGYEQYF | TGTGCCAGCAGTTTAGGTTCTTTGGGCTACGAGCAGTACTTC
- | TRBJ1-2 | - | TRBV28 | CASSLLMRHYGYTF | TGTGCCAGCAGTTTACTGATGCGCCACTATGGCTACACCTTC
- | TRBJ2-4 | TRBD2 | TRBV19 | CASSSKRESLF | TGTGCCAGTAGTAGTAAGCGGGAGAGCCTCTTC
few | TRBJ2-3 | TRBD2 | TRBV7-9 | CASSPTGLVGGSDTQYF | TGTGCCAGCAGCCCTACCGGACTAGTTGGAGGCTCAGATACGCAGTATTTT
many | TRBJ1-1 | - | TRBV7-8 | CASSLKTARKNTEAFF | TGTGCCAGCAGCTTAAAGACAGCAAGAAAAAACACTGAAGCTTTCTTT
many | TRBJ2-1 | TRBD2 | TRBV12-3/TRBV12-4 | CASIIASGIYNEQFF | TGTGCCAGCATAATTGCTAGCGGGATCTACAATGAGCAGTTCTTC
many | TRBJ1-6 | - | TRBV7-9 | CASRSNQVAGSPLHF | TGTGCCAGCAGGTCTAACCAAGTTGCAGGTTCACCCCTCCACTTT
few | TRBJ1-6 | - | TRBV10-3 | CAIRGPGDSPLHF | TGTGCCATCAGGGGCCCAGGGGATTCACCCCTCCACTTT
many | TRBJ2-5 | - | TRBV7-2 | CASSLNRGAGYF | TGTGCCAGCAGCTTAAACCGGGGTGCCGGTTATTTC
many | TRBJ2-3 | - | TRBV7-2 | CASSLGQVSDTQYF | TGTGCCAGCAGCTTAGGACAGGTATCAGATACGCAGTATTTT
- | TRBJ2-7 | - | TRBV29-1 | CSVSRTVNSYEQYF | TGCAGCGTTAGCCGGACAGTAAATTCCTACGAGCAGTACTTC
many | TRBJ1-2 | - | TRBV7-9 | CASSFETGTIGYTF | TGTGCCAGCAGCTTCGAAACCGGGACAATTGGCTACACCTTC
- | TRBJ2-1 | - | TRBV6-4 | CASSVGLFNEQFF | TGTGCCAGCAGTGTCGGTCTTTTCAATGAGCAGTTCTTC
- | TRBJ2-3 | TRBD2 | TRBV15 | CATSRDAGRSTDTQYF | TGTGCCACCAGCAGAGATGCCGGGAGGAGCACAGATACGCAGTATTTT
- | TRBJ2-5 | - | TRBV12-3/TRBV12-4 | CASRRRQKETQYF | TGTGCCAGCAGGCGGCGACAGAAGGAGACCCAGTACTTC
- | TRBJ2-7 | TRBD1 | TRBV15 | CATSRVRDRGAYEQYF | TGTGCCACCAGCAGAGTCCGAGACAGGGGAGCCTACGAGCAGTACTTC
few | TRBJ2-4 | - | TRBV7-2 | CASSLVGTAKNIQYF | TGTGCCAGCAGCTTAGTCGGGACAGCCAAAAACATTCAGTACTTC
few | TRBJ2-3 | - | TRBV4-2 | CASSQDNPGSLSGTDTQYF | TGTGCCAGCAGCCAGGACAACCCCGGGTCTTTATCAGGTACAGATACGCAGTATTTT
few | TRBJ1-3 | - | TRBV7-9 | CASSNNQALLGNTIYF | TGTGCCAGCAGCAATAACCAGGCCCTGCTCGGGAACACCATATATTTT
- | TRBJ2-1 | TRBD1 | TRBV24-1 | CATSDAGTGNHNEQFF | TGTGCCACCAGTGATGCCGGGACAGGGAACCACAATGAGCAGTTCTTC
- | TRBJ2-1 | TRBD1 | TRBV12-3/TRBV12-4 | CASSSRTGSSNEQFF | TGTGCCAGCAGTTCCCGGACAGGGTCAAGCAATGAGCAGTTCTTC
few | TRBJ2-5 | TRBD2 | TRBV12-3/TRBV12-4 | CASSVAGGRETQYF | TGTGCCAGCAGTGTAGCGGGAGGGAGGGAGACCCAGTACTTC
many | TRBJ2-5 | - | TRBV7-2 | CASSREPEETQYF | TGTGCCAGCAGCCGGGAGCCAGAGGAGACCCAGTACTTC
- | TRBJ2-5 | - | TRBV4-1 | CASSQDVRPETQYF | TGCGCCAGCAGCCAAGATGTCAGGCCGGAGACCCAGTACTTC